These T cell receptor beta chains were read from a single sample in a study of cytomegalovirus exposure and HLA in healthy donors. Sequenced by immunoSEQ multiplex PCR; TCRdb stores in-frame clones only, minus some. The sample lists about 130,000 clones; about 74% were seen once. Input material: PBMCs. The receptors come from a man aged 18 to 29 in good health and CMV-seropositive. CDR3s include the opening cysteine and the closing phenylalanine or tryptophan. A D gene is named only where the DNA matches it firmly. Some rows mark clone size as missing; the rest say once, few, many or name a class of expanded clone.

TRBJ1-1 | NA | TRBV5-1 | NA | TGCGCCAGCAGCCGGGACCAAGGGGGCACTGAAGCTTTCTTT | CASSRDQGGTEAFF
TRBJ2-7 | NA | TRBV30 | NA | TGTGCCTGGAGAACCTTCTCTCTACGCGAGCAGTACTTC | CAWRTFSLREQYF
TRBJ2-7 | NA | TRBV7-9 | TRBD2 | TGTGCCAGCAGCCCCGGGGGGATCTACGAGCAGTACTTC | CASSPGGIYEQYF
TRBJ2-3 | NA | TRBV6-6 | TRBD2 | TGTGCCAGCAGTTTTTCCCTAGCGGGGGGGCAGTATTTT | CASSFSLAGGQYF
TRBJ2-5 | NA | TRBV6-6 | TRBD1 | TGTGCCAGCAATAGGGACAGGGGGCCAGAGACCCAGTACTTC | CASNRDRGPETQYF
TRBJ1-5 | few | TRBV5-6 | NA | TGTGCCAGCAGCTTGGCGAGCAGGGTAGGTCAGCCCCAGCATTTT | CASSLASRVGQPQHF
TRBJ2-7 | NA | TRBV7-9 | NA | TGTGCCAGCAGCTTAGTCAGGGACTCCTACGAGCAGTACTTC | CASSLVRDSYEQYF
TRBJ1-2 | NA | TRBV5-1 | NA | TGCGCCAGCAGCTTGGACAGTGTTCCTGTTGGCTATGGCTACACCTTC | CASSLDSVPVGYGYTF
TRBJ1-1 | NA | TRBV5-4 | TRBD1 | TGTGCCAGCAGCCCCGGGACAGGAAAAGGGAACACTGAAGCTTTCTTT | CASSPGTGKGNTEAFF
TRBJ1-1 | once | TRBV5-1 | NA | TGCGCCAGCAGTGGGATCGGGGGGGGGAACACTGAAGCTTTCTTT | CASSGIGGGNTEAFF
TRBJ2-1 | few | TRBV5-3 | NA | TGTGCCAAGCCTATTATCCGGGCACCCAGGGGTCACAATGAGCAGTTCTTC | CAKPIIRAPRGHNEQFF
TRBJ2-5 | NA | TRBV7-2 | TRBD1 | TGTGCCAGCAGCGACCGGAGAGGACAGGGAATTAGGGAGACCCAGTACTTC | CASSDRRGQGIRETQYF
TRBJ1-5 | once | TRBV7-2 | NA | TGTGCCAGCAGCTCGACCGGGACATCAAATCAGCCCCAGCATTTT | CASSSTGTSNQPQHF
TRBJ2-7 | few | TRBV6-6 | TRBD2 | TGTGCCAGCGGGGGGGTGCGTACCCACGAGCAGTACTTC | CASGGVRTHEQYF
TRBJ1-3 | NA | TRBV5-1 | NA | TGCGCCAGCAGCCTCGGGGGTACTGGAAACACCATATATTTT | CASSLGGTGNTIYF
TRBJ2-1 | NA | TRBV7-3 | NA | TGTGCCAGCAGCTTAACGGCGGATTACAATGAGCAGTTCTTC | CASSLTADYNEQFF
TRBJ1-2 | NA | TRBV29-1 | TRBD1 | TGCAGCGTCTCCGGGACAGGGTCGCTTGGCTACACCTTC | CSVSGTGSLGYTF
TRBJ2-5 | NA | TRBV6-6 | TRBD2 | TGTGCCAGCAGTTACTCCGGGGGGGGGTCGAGGGAGACCCAGTACTTC | CASSYSGGGSRETQYF
TRBJ2-1 | NA | TRBV9 | NA | TGTGCCAGCAGCGTAGCGGCAGGGAAAGGTGAGCAGTTCTTC | CASSVAAGKGEQFF
TRBJ2-3 | NA | TRBV7-3 | TRBD2 | TGTGCCAGCAGCCCAACCGGGACTAGCGGACTCACAGATACGCAGTATTTT | CASSPTGTSGLTDTQYF
TRBJ1-1 | once | TRBV11-1 | NA | TGTGCCAGCAGCCGAATCACCAGGCATAGTGAAGCTTTCTTT | CASSRITRHSEAFF
TRBJ2-7 | few | TRBV9 | NA | TGTGCCAGCAGCGTAGGTAGCAACTACGAGCAGTACTTC | CASSVGSNYEQYF
TRBJ1-2 | NA | TRBV20-1 | NA | TGCAGTGCTAGGCCGACTCTTGGCTACACCTTC | CSARPTLGYTF
TRBJ1-5 | once | TRBV19 | NA | TGTGCCAGTAGTTGGGATGGGAGGAGCAATCAGCCCCAGCATTTT | CASSWDGRSNQPQHF
TRBJ2-3 | NA | TRBV6-5 | TRBD1 | TGTGCCAGCAGTCCAGACAGGGTCACAGATACGCAGTATTTT | CASSPDRVTDTQYF
TRBJ2-5 | NA | TRBV9 | TRBD1 | TGTGCCAGCAGTGACATGACGACAGGGGGCCTGGAGACCCAGTACTTC | CASSDMTTGGLETQYF
TRBJ2-1 | NA | TRBV11-1 | NA | TGTGCCAGCAGCTTCTCTTTGGACAATCGGCCGTTCTTC | CASSFSLDNRPFF
TRBJ2-4 | few | TRBV4-3 | NA | TGCGCCAGCAGCCAAGGAGGTTCGAGGTCAGGAGGCATTCAGTACTTC | CASSQGGSRSGGIQYF
TRBJ1-2 | once | TRBV6-5 | TRBD1 | TGTGCCAGCAGCATGACAGGGGTGAACTATGGCTACACCTTC | CASSMTGVNYGYTF
TRBJ1-3 | NA | TRBV4-2 | NA | TGTGCCAGCAGCCAAGATATGGTGGGGCACTTAACAGGTGCTGGAAACACCATATATTTT | CASSQDMVGHLTGAGNTIYF
TRBJ2-5 | NA | TRBV5-1 | TRBD2 | TGCGCCAGCAGCTTGGTAGCGGGGAAAGAGACCCAGTACTTC | CASSLVAGKETQYF
TRBJ1-5 | NA | TRBV10-1 | TRBD1 | TGCGCCAGCAGTCGGGGGACAGCCGATCAGCCCCAGCATTTT | CASSRGTADQPQHF
TRBJ2-7 | NA | TRBV10-2 | TRBD2 | TGCGCCAGCACCGGACTAGCGGGGGGGCCGTACGAGCAGTACTTC | CASTGLAGGPYEQYF
TRBJ2-7 | NA | TRBV7-9 | NA | TGTGCCAGCAGCGGTAGCGTGCTCTCCTACGAGCAGTACTTC | CASSGSVLSYEQYF
TRBJ2-7 | NA | TRBV27 | TRBD1 | TGTGCCAGCAGGAGGGGACAGGGGGCCAACGAGCAGTACTTC | CASRRGQGANEQYF
TRBJ2-7 | once | TRBV27 | TRBD2 | TGTGCCAGCAGTTTTACTAGCGGGGACTACGAGCAGTACTTC | CASSFTSGDYEQYF
TRBJ2-5 | NA | TRBV15 | NA | TGTGCCACCAGCGAACCGGGACTGGAAGAGACCCAGTACTTC | CATSEPGLEETQYF
TRBJ2-7 | NA | TRBV28 | NA | TGTGCCAGCAGTTTACCTCTAAGCTCCTACGAGCAGTACTTC | CASSLPLSSYEQYF
TRBJ1-1 | NA | TRBV4-3 | NA | TGCGCCAGCAGCCAAACCCCGGGTATGGCGGCTTTCTTT | CASSQTPGMAAFF
TRBJ1-6 | NA | TRBV5-6 | NA | TGTGCCAGCAGCTTGGTGGGCGGGGATTCACCCCTCCACTTT | CASSLVGGDSPLHF
TRBJ2-1 | NA | TRBV27 | NA | TGTGCCAGCAGTTTACAGGCGGGGCCGTCAGGGAATGAGCAGTTCTTC | CASSLQAGPSGNEQFF
TRBJ1-6 | NA | TRBV7-2 | NA | TGTGCCAGCGCCCCGCGCGGTGATGGGAATTCACCCCTCCACTTT | CASAPRGDGNSPLHF
TRBJ1-1 | few | TRBV19 | NA | TGTGCCAGTAGGACGAACCGCCGACAGGCTCCTGAAGCTTTCTTT | CASRTNRRQAPEAFF
TRBJ2-7 | NA | TRBV10-1 | NA | TGCGCCAGCAGTGGTCGGGGCTACGAGCAGTACTTC | CASSGRGYEQYF
TRBJ2-7 | NA | TRBV10-2 | TRBD2 | TGCGCCGGCAGTGGCCCTAGCGGGAGAAGTGCCTACGAGCAGTACTTC | CAGSGPSGRSAYEQYF
TRBJ1-2 | NA | TRBV7-2 | TRBD1 | TGTGCCAGCAGCCCAAAATCCGGGACAGGGCATTATGGCTACACCTTC | CASSPKSGTGHYGYTF
TRBJ1-1 | NA | TRBV7-9 | TRBD1 | TGTGCCAGCAGCAATGGGTGGGGACAGGGGAACACTGAAGCTTTCTTT | CASSNGWGQGNTEAFF
TRBJ2-3 | NA | TRBV19 | NA | TGTGCCAGTAGTATCTGGAGAACGACAGATACGCAGTATTTT | CASSIWRTTDTQYF
TRBJ1-2 | NA | TRBV19 | NA | TGTGCCAGTAGTATAGATTTGGGGGCAGCTCTTAACTATGGCTACACCTTC | CASSIDLGAALNYGYTF
TRBJ2-5 | NA | TRBV5-1 | NA | TGCGCCAGCAGCTTTAGACAGGTCCAAGAGACCCAGTACTTC | CASSFRQVQETQYF
TRBJ2-3 | few | TRBV5-6 | TRBD2 | TGTGCCAGCAGCTGGGGACTAGCGGGAGGGGACACAGATACGCAGTATTTT | CASSWGLAGGDTDTQYF
TRBJ2-7 | NA | TRBV7-9 | TRBD1 | TGTGCCAGCAGCCCACAACGCAGCAGGGGGACCACCTACGAGCAGTACTTC | CASSPQRSRGTTYEQYF
TRBJ1-5 | NA | TRBV28 | NA | TGTGCCAGCAGTTTAAACTTATCGAAGCCCCAGCATTTT | CASSLNLSKPQHF